The clone carrying this TCR beta chain was seen a single time. Here immunoSEQ multiplex PCR was the method, and the copy in TCRdb shows in-frame clones only, minus some. The sample shows hundreds of thousands of clones, over 75% of them seen only once. The data are from a study of shared T cell receptors in the human thymus. Germline-derived CDR1 and CDR2 are SGHTA and FQGNSA. The CDR3 runs to 16 residues. With 1 base removed from V and 0 bases from J, the gap between germline ends came to 10 bases. The data were also submitted as part of a second study, on human thymus T cells.

This clonotype was sampled from a boy under two years old with a congenital heart defect. Sequences were obtained from thymocytes. The chain is built from TRBV7-2 and TRBJ1-3, with D unclear. CDR3 in amino acids: CASSLVHTASGNTIYF. The CDR3 region has the DNA TGTGCCAGCAGCTTAGTCCACACAGCCTCTGGAAACACCATATATTTT.